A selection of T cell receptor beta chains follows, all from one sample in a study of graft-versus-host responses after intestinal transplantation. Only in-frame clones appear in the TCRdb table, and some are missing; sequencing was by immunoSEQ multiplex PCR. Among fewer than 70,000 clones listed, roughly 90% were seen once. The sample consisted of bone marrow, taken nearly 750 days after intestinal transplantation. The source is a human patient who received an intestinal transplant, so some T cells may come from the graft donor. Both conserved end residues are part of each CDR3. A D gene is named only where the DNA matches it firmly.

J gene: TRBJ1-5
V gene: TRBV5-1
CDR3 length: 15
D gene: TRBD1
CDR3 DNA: TGCGCCAGCAGCTACCAGGGGGCGCGGGATCAGCCCCAGCATTTT
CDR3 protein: CASSYQGARDQPQHF

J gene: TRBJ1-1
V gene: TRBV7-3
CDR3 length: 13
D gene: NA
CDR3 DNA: TGTGCCAGCAGCTTAAAAATTAACACTGAAGCTTTCTTT
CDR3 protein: CASSLKINTEAFF

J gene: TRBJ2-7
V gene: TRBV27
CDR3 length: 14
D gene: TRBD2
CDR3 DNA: TGTGCCAGCAGTTTAGTGGGGGGGACCTACGAGCAGTACTTC
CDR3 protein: CASSLVGGTYEQYF

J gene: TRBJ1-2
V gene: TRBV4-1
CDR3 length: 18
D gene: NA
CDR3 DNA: TGCGCCAGCAGCCGGGAGGGGGTCGCTGTGGTAGGGGACTATGGCTACACCTTC
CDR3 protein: CASSREGVAVVGDYGYTF

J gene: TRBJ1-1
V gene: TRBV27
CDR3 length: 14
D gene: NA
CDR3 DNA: TGTGCCAGCAGTTTGGACGGTGGGGGCACTGAAGCTTTCTTT
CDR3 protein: CASSLDGGGTEAFF

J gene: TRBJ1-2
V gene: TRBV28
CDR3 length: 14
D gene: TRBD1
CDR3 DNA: TGTGCCAGCAGTTTGCCGACAGGGAGTTATGGCTACACCTTC
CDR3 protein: CASSLPTGSYGYTF

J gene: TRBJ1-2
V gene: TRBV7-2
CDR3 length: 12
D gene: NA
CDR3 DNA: TGTGCCAGCAGCTCAGGACGGTATGGCTACACCTTC
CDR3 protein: CASSSGRYGYTF

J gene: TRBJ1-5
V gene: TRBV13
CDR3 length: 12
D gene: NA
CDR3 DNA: TGTGCCAGCAGCTTAGGGGATCAGCCCCAGCATTTT
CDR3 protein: CASSLGDQPQHF

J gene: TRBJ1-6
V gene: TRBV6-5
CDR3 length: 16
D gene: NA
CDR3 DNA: TGTGCCAGCAGTTACTCTACACAGGGATATAATTCACCCCTCCACTTT
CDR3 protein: CASSYSTQGYNSPLHF

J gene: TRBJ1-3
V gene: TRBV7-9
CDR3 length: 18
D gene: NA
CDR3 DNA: TGTGCCAGCAGCTTTGGGGCTACCTCGGCTGGTTCTGGAAACACCATATATTTT
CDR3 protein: CASSFGATSAGSGNTIYF

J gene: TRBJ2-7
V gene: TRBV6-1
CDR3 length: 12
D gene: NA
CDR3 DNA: TGTGCCAGCAGTGTCGGCACCTACGAGCAGTACTTC
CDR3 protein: CASSVGTYEQYF

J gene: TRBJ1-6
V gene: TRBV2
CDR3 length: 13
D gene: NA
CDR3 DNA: TGTGCCAGCAGTCCAGGGAATAATTCACCCCTCCACTTT
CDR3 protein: CASSPGNNSPLHF

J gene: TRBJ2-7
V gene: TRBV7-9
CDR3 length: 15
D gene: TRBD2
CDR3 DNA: TGTGCCAGCAGACCGGGAGGGGCGTCGTCCTACGAGCAGTACTTC
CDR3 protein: CASRPGGASSYEQYF

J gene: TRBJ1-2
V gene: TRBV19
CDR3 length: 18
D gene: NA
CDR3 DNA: TGTGCCAGTAGTATTTTTCTGGGTTATGAGGGGCAGAGCGGTGGCTACACCTTC
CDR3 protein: CASSIFLGYEGQSGGYTF

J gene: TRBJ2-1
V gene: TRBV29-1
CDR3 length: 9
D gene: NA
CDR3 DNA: TGCAGCGACGGACTTGAGCAGTTCTTC
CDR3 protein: CSDGLEQFF

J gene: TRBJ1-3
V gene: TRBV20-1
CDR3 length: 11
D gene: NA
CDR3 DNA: TGCAGTGCCCCTATAGGAAACACCATATATTTT
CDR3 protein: CSAPIGNTIYF